This TCR beta chain was identified during a study of Graves' ophthalmopathy and Graves' hyperthyroidism. Whole-study results and caveats: Blood shared most expanded thyroid clonotypes above 0.001 frequency.

As the template, RNA transcripts were used to amplify TCR beta CDR3 regions. The first-round RT-PCR employed HTBI primers together with the Qiagen OneStep RT-PCR kit. A multiplex PCR was then performed as the second round. Each CDR3 protein gets one entry after TCRdb re-called the multiplex PCR reads with MiXCR. The table shows 580,000 or so distinct CDR3 sequences, with less than 40% occurring only once. This clonotype was found many times. As yet, its antigen is unknown. Germline CDR1 reads KGHDR; CDR2 reads SFDVKD. V dropped 3 bases and J dropped 5 bases, with 6 bases sitting between them. This CDR3 contains 12 residues.

The clonotype originates from an adult man with Graves' hyperthyroidism. J is TRBJ1-2 and V is TRBV24-1; D not certain. Specimen: peripheral blood or thyroid tissue (not recorded which). CDR3 nucleotide sequence: TGTGCCACCAGTGATGAGTTATATGGCTACACCTTC. Residues: CATSDELYGYTF.